The 4 T cell receptor beta chains in this list originate from one sample, sequenced in a study of blood T cell repertoires in COVID-19. Only in-frame clones appear in the TCRdb table, and some are missing; sequencing was by immunoSEQ multiplex PCR. The sample has fewer than 500,000 clones, approximately 90% seen once. Sequenced: PBMCs or T cells enriched from blood (not recorded which). Source of these receptors: a young woman with acute COVID-19.

The chain recombines TRBV2 with TRBJ1-4; D uncertain. The V and J ends lost 3 bases and 6 bases respectively, with 11 bases between them. The CDR3 spans 14 residues. Germline V lookup: CDR1 SNHLY, CDR2 FYNNEI. The CDR3 DNA sequence: TGTGCCAGCAGTGACTCGGGTCTACATGAAAAACTGTTTTTT. The encoded protein is CASSDSGLHEKLFF.

The rearrangement uses TRBV20-1 and TRBJ1-2; 8 positions match TRBD1. From germline, CDR1 is DFQATT and CDR2 SNEGSKA (reference sequence). The trim removed 3 bases at V and 3 bases at J, leaving 3 bases unmatched. The CDR3 loop spans 13 amino acids. The CDR3 loop reads CSASSTGDYGYTF. The DNA of the CDR3 is TGCAGTGCTAGTTCGACAGGGGACTATGGCTACACCTTC.

The chain joins TRBV2 to TRBJ1-2; TRBD1 agrees at 8 bases. Per the germline V gene, CDR1 is SNHLY and CDR2 is FYNNEI. The V and J ends lost 9 bases and 8 bases, in that order; junction bases with no gene match: 8. CDR3 length: 12 amino acids. The CDR3 DNA reads as TGTGCCAGTATAGGACAGGGCGGGGGCTACACCTTC. It is translated as CASIGQGGGYTF.

J is TRBJ1-5 and V is TRBV10-2, with TRBD1 matching 8 bases. With 0 bases clipped from V and 0 bases from J, the junction kept 7 bases outside the gene matches. Germline V lookup: CDR1 WSHSY, CDR2 SAAADI. The CDR3 is 18 amino acids. The CDR3 bases are TGCGCCAGCAGTGAGTCGGGAGGACAGGGATTTAGCAATCAGCCCCAGCATTTT. It encodes CASSESGGQGFSNQPQHF.